The next 24 T cell receptor beta chains were all read from a single sample in a study of OX40 agonist ivuxolimab in advanced cancers. Data came from immunoSEQ multiplex PCR; TCRdb stores just in-frame clones and leaves some out. This repertoire shows tens of thousands of clones, 88% found once; its top ten account for around three fifths. The sample was CD4+ or CD8+ T cells sorted from blood, taken in a trial of the OX40 agonist ivuxolimab. These receptors all stem from an adult with an advanced solid tumor such as melanoma, head and neck, liver or kidney cancer.

This chain connects TRBV6-5 to TRBJ1-6; D call uncertain. The V and J ends lost 6 bases and 0 bases respectively, with 9 bases between them. CDR1 MNHEY and CDR2 SVGAGI come from the germline V gene. The CDR3 sequence is 15 residues long. CDR3 sequence reads: CASRPRGSYNSPLHF. The DNA for the CDR3 is TGTGCCAGCAGACCCCGGGGCTCCTATAATTCACCCCTCCACTTT.

CDR3: CASSLAIQEQFF. CDR3 sequence (DNA): TGTGCCAGCAGCTTAGCGATTCAAGAGCAGTTCTTC. V usage is TRBV11-2 and J usage is TRBJ2-1; D gene unclear. The CDR3 length is 12 residues. The germline V gene encodes CDR1 SGHAT and CDR2 FQNNGV. Trimming took off 1 base at V and 10 bases at J, with 8 bases between the two ends. The full variable domain, its missing parts supplied by reference TRBV11-2 and TRBJ2-1, is EAGVAQSPRYKIIEKRQSVAFWCNPISGHATLYWYQQILGQGPKLLIQFQNNGVVDDSQLPKDRFSAERLKGVDSTLKIQPAKLEDSAVYLCASSLAIQEQFFGPGTRLTVL.

This chain uses TRBV6-4 with TRBJ1-1; no reliable D call. Germline CDR1 reads MRHNA; CDR2 reads SNTAGT. The CDR3 totals 13 residues. Trimming shortened V by 8 bases and J by 2 bases, and 12 bases separated the two germline ends. CDR3 DNA sequence: TGTGCCAGCGCCGTAAAGGTTAACACTGAAGCTTTCTTT. Its translation: CASAVKVNTEAFF.

This chain links TRBV10-3 with TRBJ2-5; D possibly corresponds to TRBD1 (5 bases). V lost 4 bases and J 2 bases, leaving 17 bases between the germline ends. Germline V gives CDR1 ENHRY, CDR2 SYGVKD. The CDR3 has 16 amino acids. CDR3: CAISADLRGSQETQYF. CDR3 nucleotides: TGTGCCATCAGTGCAGACCTAAGGGGCTCGCAAGAGACCCAGTACTTC.

V and J are TRBV27 and TRBJ2-2; D may correspond to TRBD1 or TRBD2 (5 bases each). The germline gives CDR1 MNHEY, CDR2 SMNVEV (reference sequence). This CDR3 is built from 16 residues. Deletions cut 5 bases from V and 0 bases from J, with 13 bases between. In nucleotides, the CDR3 is TGTGCCAGCAGTCCCCTAGGGACGTCGAACACCGGGGAGCTGTTTTTT. Translated: CASSPLGTSNTGELFF.

The rearrangement uses TRBV6-8 and TRBJ2-5; 8 bases fit TRBD1. The J call may be incorrect, as the DNA end agrees better with TRBJ2-7. This CDR3 is built from 11 residues. Germline V lookup: CDR1 MNHGY, CDR2 SAAAGT. The CDR3 DNA is TGTGCCAGCAGAGGACAGGGCGAGCAGTACTTC. The encoded protein is CASRGQGEQYF.

The V gene is TRBV9, the J gene TRBJ1-5; perhaps TRBD1 as D (5 bases). V was trimmed by 0 bases and J by 3 bases, leaving 10 bases between them. This CDR3 has 15 amino acids. Germline V gene sequence: CDR1 SGDLS, CDR2 YYNGEE. Here the CDR3 reads CASSVEGRINQPQHF. CDR3 coding DNA: TGTGCCAGCAGCGTAGAGGGGCGCATCAATCAGCCCCAGCATTTT.

J is TRBJ2-7 and V is TRBV2; weak D call: TRBD1 (5 bases). Trimming stripped 3 bases from V and 7 bases from J, with 13 bases between. This CDR3 has 13 residues. Germline loops: CDR1 SNHLY, CDR2 FYNNEI. In nucleotides, the CDR3 is TGTGCCAGCAGTGATGGGGCCCTAAGGGAGCAGTACTTC. Translation: CASSDGALREQYF. The full variable domain, its missing parts supplied by reference TRBV2 and TRBJ2-7, is EPEVTQTPSHQVTQMGQEVILRCVPISNHLYFYWYRQILGQKVEFLVSFYNNEISEKSEIFDDQFSVERPDGSNFTLKIRSTKLEDSAMYFCASSDGALREQYFGPGTRLTVT.

The chain joins TRBV11-1 to TRBJ1-4, with unresolved D. The V end was cut by 2 bases, the J end by 0 bases, with 10 bases between. Germline V gene lookup returns CDR1 SGHAT and CDR2 FQDESV (reference sequence). The CDR3 covers 16 residues. In DNA, the CDR3 is TGTGCCAGCAGCTTAAGTTTTGGACCAACTAATGAAAAACTGTTTTTT. It translates to CASSLSFGPTNEKLFF. The whole variable domain, filled in from reference TRBV11-1 and TRBJ1-4, reads EAEVAQSPRYKITEKSQAVAFWCDPISGHATLYWYRQILGQGPELLVQFQDESVVDDSQLPKDRFSAERLKGVDSTLKIQPAELGDSAMYLCASSLSFGPTNEKLFFGSGTQLSVL.

Points on this clone: Germline is not matched at one junction end, which may reflect a read error. The rearrangement links TRBV20-1 to TRBJ2-7, with D hard to call. The CDR3 has 11 amino acids. CDR1 DFQATT and CDR2 SNEGSKA come from the germline V gene (reference sequence). The CDR3 coding sequence is TGCAATGCTTTCGAGAGATACGAGCAGTACTTC. Its translation: CNAFERYEQYF.

CDR3 amino acids: CASSSDRGQEEQYF. The DNA for the CDR3 is TGTGCCAGCAGCTCGGACAGGGGGCAGGAAGAGCAGTACTTC. V gene TRBV28 combines with J gene TRBJ2-7, with 11 bases matching TRBD1. Germline V gene lookup returns CDR1 MDHEN and CDR2 SYDVKM. The trim removed 6 bases at V and 7 bases at J, leaving 8 bases unmatched. This CDR3 region has 14 residues.

The DNA for the CDR3 is TGTGCCAGCAGCCCCGTTGGGACAGGGAGGAACGAGCAGTACTTC. Protein product: CASSPVGTGRNEQYF. The chain links TRBV5-5 to TRBJ2-7; 9 bases fit TRBD1. Germline V lookup: CDR1 SGHKS, CDR2 YYEKEE (reference sequence). The CDR3 has 15 amino acids. J was trimmed by 5 bases and V by 4 bases; bases with no gene match: 10.

The chain is built from TRBV13 and TRBJ1-1; the D gene is possibly TRBD1 (6 bases). Trimming pared 5 bases from V and 4 bases from J, leaving 17 bases between. The CDR3 extends over 15 amino acids. Germline V gene sequence: CDR1 PRHDT, CDR2 FYEKMQ (reference sequence). CDR3: CASSRVGQGSTEAFF. Here the CDR3 DNA reads TGTGCCAGCAGCCGGGTGGGGCAGGGGAGCACTGAAGCTTTCTTT. Full variable domain (rest looked up from reference TRBV13 and TRBJ1-1): AAGVIQSPRHLIKEKRETATLKCYPIPRHDTVYWYQQGPGQDPQFLISFYEKMQSDKGSIPDRFSAQQFSDYHSELNMSSLELGDSALYFCASSRVGQGSTEAFFGQGTRLTVV.

The chain couples TRBV5-4 to TRBJ1-5, with 10 bases identical to TRBD1. Germline loops: CDR1 SGHNT, CDR2 YYREEE (reference sequence). After removal of 4 bases from V and 0 bases from J, the junction contained 13 bases not matched to a gene. The CDR3 covers 19 residues. CDR3 DNA sequence: TGTGCCAGCAGCCTAACGAGGGACAGGGGATTAATTAGCAATCAGCCCCAGCATTTT. This sequence encodes CASSLTRDRGLISNQPQHF.

This clone was observed a few times. The chain joins TRBV6-5 to TRBJ1-2, with D unresolved. Germline V gene sequence: CDR1 MNHEY, CDR2 SVGAGI. The CDR3 is 12 residues long. Trimming pared 6 bases from V and 12 bases from J, leaving 17 bases between. The CDR3 DNA reads TGTGCCAGCAGCTCCATCGATAGGGAAAACACCTTC. It codes for CASSSIDRENTF.

This chain connects TRBV2 to TRBJ2-3; D gene uncertain. The V end lost 4 bases, the J end lost 4 bases, and 9 bases lay between the germline ends. The CDR3 runs to 13 residues. CDR1 is SNHLY, CDR2 FYNNEI, per germline. The CDR3 DNA reads TGTGCCAGCAGTGTGGGTGACCCAGATACGCAGTATTTT. Protein product: CASSVGDPDTQYF.

This rearrangement joins TRBV7-9 to TRBJ2-7; D uncertain. The germline gives CDR1 SEHNR, CDR2 FQNEAQ (reference sequence). Trimming removed 5 bases at V and 3 bases at J, with 5 bases between. There are 11 residues in the CDR3. CDR3 loop: CASSQFYEQYF. The CDR3 region has the DNA TGTGCCAGCAGCCAATTCTACGAGCAGTACTTC.

V and J are TRBV19 and TRBJ2-3; TRBD1 agrees at 9 bases. The CDR3 covers 15 residues. The V segment lost 5 bases and the J segment 6 bases; nucleotides outside the gene matches: 9. Germline CDR1 LNHDA, CDR2 SQIVND (reference sequence). The CDR3 loop is CASSSQGAGLDTQYF. The CDR3 bases are TGTGCCAGTAGTTCACAGGGGGCAGGATTGGATACGCAGTATTTT. Complete variable domain (other parts from reference TRBV19 and TRBJ2-3): DGGITQSPKYLFRKEGQNVTLSCEQNLNHDAMYWYRQDPGQGLRLIYYSQIVNDFQKGDIAEGYSVSREKKESFPLTVTSAQKNPTAFYLCASSSQGAGLDTQYFGPGTRLTVL.

This clone was detected only once. The V call is TRBV27, the J call TRBJ2-2; D perhaps matches TRBD2 (6 bases). Germline assignment: CDR1 MNHEY and CDR2 SMNVEV (reference sequence). This CDR3 is 14 amino acids long. The V end lost 2 bases, the J end lost 4 bases, and 8 bases lay between the germline ends. CDR3: CASSLLASTGELFF. In DNA, the CDR3 is TGTGCCAGCAGTTTACTAGCGAGCACCGGGGAGCTGTTTTTT.

DNA for the CDR3: TGTGCCATCAGTGAACTAGAAGTTCCAGATACGCAGTATTTT. Translated: CAISELEVPDTQYF. The V gene is TRBV10-3, the J gene TRBJ2-3; D perhaps matches TRBD2 (5 bases). There are 14 residues in the CDR3. Germline V gene lookup returns CDR1 ENHRY and CDR2 SYGVKD. V lost 3 bases to trimming and J lost 4 bases, with 11 bases between them.

This chain connects TRBV7-6 to TRBJ2-7; possibly TRBD1 for D (9 bases). Between the trimmed V and J ends, which lost 3 bases and 5 bases, there was a span of 23 bases. CDR1 is SGHVS, CDR2 FNYEAQ, per germline. The CDR3 contains 17 residues. CDR3 sequence reads: CASSFLPGGGQGHEQYF. Written as DNA, the CDR3 is TGTGCCAGCAGCTTTCTCCCCGGGGGGGGACAGGGTCACGAGCAGTACTTC.

CDR3 amino acids: CASSYSVNTGELFF. CDR3 nucleotides: TGTGCCAGCAGTTACAGCGTTAACACCGGGGAGCTGTTTTTT. The V call is TRBV6-5, the J call TRBJ2-2; no clear D gene. The CDR3 contains 14 residues. The V and J ends lost 2 bases and 2 bases respectively, with 6 bases between them. Germline CDR1 and CDR2: MNHEY and SVGAGI.

This clone was counted a single time. V usage is TRBV2 and J usage is TRBJ2-1, with D unclear. The CDR3 contains 12 residues. Germline CDR1 is SNHLY and CDR2 is FYNNEI. V lost 8 bases to trimming and J lost 7 bases, with 12 bases between them. CDR3 sequence (DNA): TGTGCCAGCGTGGGGTTGGAAAATGAGCAGTTCTTC. Translated, it gives CASVGLENEQFF.

The chain has TRBV27 and TRBJ1-6, with 8 nucleotides matching TRBD1. This CDR3 spans 17 amino acids. J gave up 7 bases and V 1 base, and 9 bases lay outside the gene matches. Germline V lookup: CDR1 MNHEY, CDR2 SMNVEV (reference sequence). The CDR3 nucleotides read TGTGCCAGCAGTTTATTACAGGGGGTTCGAGGAAATTCACCCCTCCACTTT. This gives the protein CASSLLQGVRGNSPLHF.